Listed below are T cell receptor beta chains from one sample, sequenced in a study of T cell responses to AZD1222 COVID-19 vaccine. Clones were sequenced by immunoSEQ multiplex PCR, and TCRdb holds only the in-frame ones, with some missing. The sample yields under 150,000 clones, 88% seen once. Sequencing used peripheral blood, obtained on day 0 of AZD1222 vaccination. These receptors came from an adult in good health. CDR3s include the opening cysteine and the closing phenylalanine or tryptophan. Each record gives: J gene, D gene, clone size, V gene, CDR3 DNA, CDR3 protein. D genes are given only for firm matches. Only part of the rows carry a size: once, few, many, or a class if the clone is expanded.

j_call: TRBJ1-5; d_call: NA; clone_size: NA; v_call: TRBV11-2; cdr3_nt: TGTGCCAGCAGCTTGGGAACTGATCAGCCCCAGCATTTT; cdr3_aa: CASSLGTDQPQHF
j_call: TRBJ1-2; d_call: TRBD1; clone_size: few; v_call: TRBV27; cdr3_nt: TGTGCCAGCAGCCCAACCGGGACAGTATCAGGCTACACCTTC; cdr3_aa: CASSPTGTVSGYTF
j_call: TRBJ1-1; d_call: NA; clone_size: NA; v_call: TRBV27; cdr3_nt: TGTGCCAGCAGTTTATCGGGGCGGGGGAGGAATTTCTTT; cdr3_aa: CASSLSGRGRNFF
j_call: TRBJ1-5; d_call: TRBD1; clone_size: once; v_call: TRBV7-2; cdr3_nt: TGTGCCAGCAGCAACAACAGGGGATCCGTAGATAGCAATCAGCCCCAGCATTTT; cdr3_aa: CASSNNRGSVDSNQPQHF
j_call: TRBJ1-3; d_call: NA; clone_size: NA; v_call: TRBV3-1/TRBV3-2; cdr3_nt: TGTGCCAGCAGCCAGGGTTTACTCTCTGGAAACACCATATATTTT; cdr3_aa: CASSQGLLSGNTIYF
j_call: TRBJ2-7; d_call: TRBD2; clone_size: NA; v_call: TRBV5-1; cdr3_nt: TGCGCCAGCATTGATCCTAGCGGAAACTACGAGCAGTACTTC; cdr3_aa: CASIDPSGNYEQYF
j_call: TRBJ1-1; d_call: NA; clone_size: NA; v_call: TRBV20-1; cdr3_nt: TGCAGTGCATGGGACGTGACTGAAGCTTTCTTT; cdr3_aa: CSAWDVTEAFF
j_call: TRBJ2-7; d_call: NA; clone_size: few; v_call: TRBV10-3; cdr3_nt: TGTGCCATCAGTGAGTCGGGATACAGGGACGAGCAGTACTTC; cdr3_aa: CAISESGYRDEQYF
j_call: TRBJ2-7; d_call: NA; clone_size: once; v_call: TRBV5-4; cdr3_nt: TGTGCCAGCAGCTTGCCAGGCTACGAGCAGTACTTC; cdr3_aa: CASSLPGYEQYF
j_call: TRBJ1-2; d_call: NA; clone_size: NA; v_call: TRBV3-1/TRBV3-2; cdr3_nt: TGTGCCAGCAGCGATGCCGGGAATGGCTACACCTTC; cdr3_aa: CASSDAGNGYTF
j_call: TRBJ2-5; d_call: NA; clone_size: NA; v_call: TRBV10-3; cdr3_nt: TGTGCCATCAGTGATGCGGGGGCCCCCCAAGGGACCCAGTACTTC; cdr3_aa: CAISDAGAPQGTQYF
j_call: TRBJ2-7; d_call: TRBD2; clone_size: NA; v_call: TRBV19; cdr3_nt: TGTGCCAGTAGTCCCTCCGGGACTAGCGGAACCTACGAGCAGTACTTC; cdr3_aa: CASSPSGTSGTYEQYF
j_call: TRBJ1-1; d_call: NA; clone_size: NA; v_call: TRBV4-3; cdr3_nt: TGCGCCAGCAGCCTGGGGACTGAAGCTTTCTTT; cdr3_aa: CASSLGTEAFF
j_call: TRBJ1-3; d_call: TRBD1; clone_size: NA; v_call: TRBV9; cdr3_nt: TGTGCCAGCAGCGTGAACAGGGGTGCCGGAAACACCATATATTTT; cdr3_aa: CASSVNRGAGNTIYF
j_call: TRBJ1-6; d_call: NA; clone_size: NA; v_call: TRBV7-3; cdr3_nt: TGTGCCAGCAGCGTTCCCCAGGGGAATGGCAATTCACCCCTCCACTTT; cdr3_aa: CASSVPQGNGNSPLHF
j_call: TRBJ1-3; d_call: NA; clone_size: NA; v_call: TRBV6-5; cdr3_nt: TGTGCCAGCAGAGGCCAGGGAAGGGCTGGAAACACCATATATTTT; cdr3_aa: CASRGQGRAGNTIYF
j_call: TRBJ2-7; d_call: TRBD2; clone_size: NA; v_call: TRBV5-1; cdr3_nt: TGCGCCAGCCGACCTAGCGGGCGCTACGAGCAGTACTTC; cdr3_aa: CASRPSGRYEQYF
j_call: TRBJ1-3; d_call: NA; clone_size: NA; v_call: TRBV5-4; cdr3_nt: TGTGCCAGCAGCTTGGGGGAGCAAACTGGCGGAAACACCATATATTTT; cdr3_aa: CASSLGEQTGGNTIYF
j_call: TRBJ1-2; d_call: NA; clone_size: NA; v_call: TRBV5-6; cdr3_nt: TGTGCCAGCAGCCATACGGCTTCCTCTAACTATGGCTACACCTTC; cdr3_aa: CASSHTASSNYGYTF
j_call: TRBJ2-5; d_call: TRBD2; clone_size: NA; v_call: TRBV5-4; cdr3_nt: TGTGCCAGCAGCCCCGTGGGTAGCGGGGGAAGAACCCAAGAGACCCAGTACTTC; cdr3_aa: CASSPVGSGGRTQETQYF
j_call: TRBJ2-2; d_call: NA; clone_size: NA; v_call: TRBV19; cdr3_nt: TGTGCCAGTAGTATGAACTACCGGGAGCTGTTTTTT; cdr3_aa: CASSMNYRELFF
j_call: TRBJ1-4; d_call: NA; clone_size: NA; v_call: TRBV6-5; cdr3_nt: TGTGCCAGCGGGGAAAGGGGTAGTGAAAAACTGTTTTTT; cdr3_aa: CASGERGSEKLFF
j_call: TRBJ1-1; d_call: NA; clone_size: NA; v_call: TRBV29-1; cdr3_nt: TGCAGCTGCGGGCGTCCGAACACTGAAGCTTTCTTT; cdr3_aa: CSCGRPNTEAFF
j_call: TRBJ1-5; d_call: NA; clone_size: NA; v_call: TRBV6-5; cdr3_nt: TGTGCCAGCACCAATGAGGCGAGGGTTTGGCAGCCCCAGCATTTT; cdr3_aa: CASTNEARVWQPQHF
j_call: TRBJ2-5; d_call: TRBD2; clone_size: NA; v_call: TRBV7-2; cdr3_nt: TGTGCCAGCAGCGCCGGACTAGCGATCGAGACCCAGTACTTC; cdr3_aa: CASSAGLAIETQYF
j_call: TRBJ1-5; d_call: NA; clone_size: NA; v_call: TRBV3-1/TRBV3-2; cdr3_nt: TGTGCCAGCAGCCAAGTTGCAGGCAATCAGCCCCAGCATTTT; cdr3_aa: CASSQVAGNQPQHF
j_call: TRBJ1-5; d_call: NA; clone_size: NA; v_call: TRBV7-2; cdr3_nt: TGTGCCAGCAGCTTAGTACAGGGACCCCGCCAGCCCCAGCATTTT; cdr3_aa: CASSLVQGPRQPQHF
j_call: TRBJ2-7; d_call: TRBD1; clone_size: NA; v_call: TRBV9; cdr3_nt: TGTGCCAGCAGCGAACGGACAGGGGGGAAATACGAGCAGTACTTC; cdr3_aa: CASSERTGGKYEQYF
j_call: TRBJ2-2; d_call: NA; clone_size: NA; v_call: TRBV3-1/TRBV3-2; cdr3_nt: TGTGCCAGCAGCCAAGATCCTGGTGGGGAGCTGTTTTTT; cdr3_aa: CASSQDPGGELFF
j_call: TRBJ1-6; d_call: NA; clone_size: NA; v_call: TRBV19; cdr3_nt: TGTGCCAGTAATCAGGTTTGGTGGGGCGATTCACCCCTCCACTTT; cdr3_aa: CASNQVWWGDSPLHF
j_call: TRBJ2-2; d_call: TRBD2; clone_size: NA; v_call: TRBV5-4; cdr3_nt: TGTGCCAGCAGCTTGGAGGAGGGGAGGGCCGGGGAGCTGTTTTTT; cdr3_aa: CASSLEEGRAGELFF
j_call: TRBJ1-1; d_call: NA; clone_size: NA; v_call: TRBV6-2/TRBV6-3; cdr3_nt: TGTGCCAGCAGTTACGGGGGAAACAGGGACACTGAAGCTTTCTTT; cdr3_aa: CASSYGGNRDTEAFF
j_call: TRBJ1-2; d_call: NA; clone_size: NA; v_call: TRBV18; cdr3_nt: TGTGCCAGCTCACGGGACGGGAACTATGGCTACACCTTC; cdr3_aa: CASSRDGNYGYTF
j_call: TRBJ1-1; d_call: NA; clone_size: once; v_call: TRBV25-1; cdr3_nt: TGTGCCAGCAGTCCAGGACAGAACACTGAAGCTTTCTTT; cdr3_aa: CASSPGQNTEAFF
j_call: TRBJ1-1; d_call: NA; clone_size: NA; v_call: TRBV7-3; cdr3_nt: TGTGCCAGCAGCCAACGGACCGTGAACACTGAAGCTTTCTTT; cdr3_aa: CASSQRTVNTEAFF
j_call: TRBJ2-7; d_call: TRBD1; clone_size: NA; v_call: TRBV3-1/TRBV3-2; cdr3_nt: TGTGCCAGCAGCCAGCCCGGGACAGAGTTCCCCTCGAAGCAGTACTTC; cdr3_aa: CASSQPGTEFPSKQYF